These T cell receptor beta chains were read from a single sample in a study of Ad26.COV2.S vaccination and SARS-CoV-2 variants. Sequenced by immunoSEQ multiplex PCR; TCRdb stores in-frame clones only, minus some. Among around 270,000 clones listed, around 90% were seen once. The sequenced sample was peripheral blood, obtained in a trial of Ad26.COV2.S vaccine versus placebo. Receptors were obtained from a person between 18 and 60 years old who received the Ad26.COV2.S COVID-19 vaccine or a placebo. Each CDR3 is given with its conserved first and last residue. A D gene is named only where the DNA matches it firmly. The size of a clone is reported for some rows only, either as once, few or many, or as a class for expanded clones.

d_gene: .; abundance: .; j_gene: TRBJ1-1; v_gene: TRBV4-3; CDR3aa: CASSQDSGGREEAFF; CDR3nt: TGCGCCAGCAGCCAAGATAGTGGAGGGAGAGAGGAAGCTTTCTTT
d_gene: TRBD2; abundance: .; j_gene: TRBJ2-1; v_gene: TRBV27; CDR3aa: CASSLFPILAGVVNEQFF; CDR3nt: TGTGCCAGCAGTTTATTCCCTATTCTAGCGGGGGTAGTCAATGAGCAGTTCTTC
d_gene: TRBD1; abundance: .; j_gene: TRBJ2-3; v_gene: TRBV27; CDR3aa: CASSPDRARNTQYF; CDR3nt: TGTGCCAGCAGTCCAGACAGGGCTCGAAATACGCAGTATTTT
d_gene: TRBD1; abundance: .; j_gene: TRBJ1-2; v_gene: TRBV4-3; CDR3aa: CASSQDWGQGYYGYTF; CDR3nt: TGCGCCAGCAGCCAAGATTGGGGACAGGGTTACTATGGCTACACCTTC
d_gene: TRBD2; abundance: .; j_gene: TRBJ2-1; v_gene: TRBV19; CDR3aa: CASSNLMRGRPYNEQFF; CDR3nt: TGTGCCAGTAGCAACCTCATGCGGGGGAGACCCTACAATGAGCAGTTCTTC
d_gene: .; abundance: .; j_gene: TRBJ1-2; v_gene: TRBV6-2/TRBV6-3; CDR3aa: CASSYRFKGPYGYTF; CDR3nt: TGTGCCAGCAGTTACCGGTTTAAGGGGCCCTATGGCTACACCTTC
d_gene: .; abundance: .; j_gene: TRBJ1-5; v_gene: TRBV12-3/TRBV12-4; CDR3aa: CASSTVDNQPQHF; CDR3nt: TGTGCCAGCAGTACGGTCGACAATCAGCCCCAGCATTTT
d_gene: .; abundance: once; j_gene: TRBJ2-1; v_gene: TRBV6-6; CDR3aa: CASSYGSRSEQFF; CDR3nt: TGTGCCAGCAGTTACGGGTCGCGTAGTGAGCAGTTCTTC
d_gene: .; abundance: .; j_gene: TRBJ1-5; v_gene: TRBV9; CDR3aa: CASSPGAFSNQPQHF; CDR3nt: TGTGCCAGCAGCCCAGGGGCCTTTAGCAATCAGCCCCAGCATTTT
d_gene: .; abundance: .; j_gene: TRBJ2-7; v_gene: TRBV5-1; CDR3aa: CLQGSYEQYF; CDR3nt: TGCCTCCAGGGGTCCTACGAGCAGTACTTC
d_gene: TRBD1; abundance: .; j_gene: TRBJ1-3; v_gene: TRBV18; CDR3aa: CASSLKPGQNSGNTIYF; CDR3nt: TGTGCCAGCTCACTTAAACCGGGACAGAACTCTGGAAACACCATATATTTT
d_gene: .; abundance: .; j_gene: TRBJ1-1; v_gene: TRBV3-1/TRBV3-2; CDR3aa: CASSQDMRYNQKGTEAFF; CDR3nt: TGTGCCAGCAGCCAAGATATGAGGTATAACCAGAAGGGGACTGAAGCTTTCTTT
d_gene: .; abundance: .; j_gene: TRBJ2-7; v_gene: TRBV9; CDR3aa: CASSVDGSGQGTYEQYF; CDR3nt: TGTGCCAGCAGCGTAGATGGTTCGGGACAAGGCACCTACGAGCAGTACTTC
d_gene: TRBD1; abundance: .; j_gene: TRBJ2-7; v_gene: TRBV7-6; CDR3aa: CASSLGQGAAYEQYF; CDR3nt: TGTGCCAGCAGCCTAGGACAGGGGGCAGCTTACGAGCAGTACTTC
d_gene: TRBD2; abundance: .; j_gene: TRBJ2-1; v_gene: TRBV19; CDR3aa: CASHVGSGRAYNEQFF; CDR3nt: TGTGCCAGTCACGTAGGCAGCGGGAGGGCCTACAATGAGCAGTTCTTC
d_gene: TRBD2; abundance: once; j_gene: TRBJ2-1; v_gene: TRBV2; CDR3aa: CASSPFLAGGNNEQFF; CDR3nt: TGTGCCAGCAGTCCTTTCCTAGCGGGGGGAAACAATGAGCAGTTCTTC
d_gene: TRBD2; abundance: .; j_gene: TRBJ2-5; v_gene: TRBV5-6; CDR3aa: CASSDSGGPYQETQYF; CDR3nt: TGTGCCAGCAGCGATAGCGGGGGGCCGTACCAAGAGACCCAGTACTTC
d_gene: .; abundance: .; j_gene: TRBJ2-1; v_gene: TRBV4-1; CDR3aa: CASSQEENEQFF; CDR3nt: TGCGCCAGCAGCCAAGAAGAGAATGAGCAGTTCTTC